One and the same sample provided the 16 T cell receptor beta chains below, sequenced in a study of tumour-infiltrating T cells in Burkitt lymphoma. TCRdb's table, derived via immunoSEQ multiplex PCR, lists solely in-frame clones and lacks some. The repertoire has approximately 2,500 clones, around 15% of them found once; the top ten carry 10% to 15%. What was sequenced was tumor tissue. These receptor sequences come from a human donor with Burkitt lymphoma.

The rearrangement joins TRBV27 to TRBJ2-1; a weak D match, TRBD2 (6 bases). CDR3 length equals 17 residues. V dropped 2 bases and J dropped 0 bases, with 14 bases sitting between them. Germline CDR1 is MNHEY and CDR2 is SMNVEV (reference sequence). Here the CDR3 DNA reads TGTGCCAGCAGTTTAGTTAGCGGTGCCGACTCCTACAATGAGCAGTTCTTC. Amino acids: CASSLVSGADSYNEQFF.

The V and J genes are TRBV21-1 and TRBJ1-5. TRBV21-1 is deemed a pseudogene. The CDR3 contains 14 residues. The CDR3 loop reads CASSKGERGEPQHF. CDR3 nucleotides: TGTGCCAGCAGCAAAGGGGAAAGAGGTGAGCCCCAGCATTTT.

This clone was seen a handful of times. V gene TRBV9 combines with J gene TRBJ1-1; D is perhaps TRBD1 (6 bases). The CDR3 length is 15 residues. From germline, CDR1 is SGDLS and CDR2 YYNGEE. V lost 0 bases and J 0 bases, leaving 9 bases between the germline ends. CDR3 in amino acids: CASSVVGGVNTEAFF. DNA for the CDR3: TGTGCCAGCAGCGTAGTAGGGGGTGTGAACACTGAAGCTTTCTTT.

In this sample, this clone turned up a few times. V usage is TRBV5-1 and J usage is TRBJ2-7, with a possible D match to TRBD2 (6 bases). From germline, CDR1 is SGHRS and CDR2 YFSETQ. Trimming took 1 base from V and 5 from J, leaving 7 bases between them. This CDR3 comprises 12 residues. The CDR3 region is CASSLWGDEQYF. The CDR3 coding sequence is TGCGCCAGCAGCTTGTGGGGGGACGAGCAGTACTTC.

Only a few counts were recorded for this clone. The V and J genes are TRBV2 and TRBJ1-5; a possible D gene is TRBD1 (5 bases). The CDR3 totals 14 residues. V lost 8 bases, J lost 4 bases, and 15 bases lay in between. The germline V gene encodes CDR1 SNHLY and CDR2 FYNNEI. The DNA for the CDR3 is TGTGCCAGCTGGACCGGGACGGTGAATCAGCCCCAGCATTTT. This codes for CASWTGTVNQPQHF.

This clone was picked up a small number of times. The CDR3 coding sequence is TGCAGCGTTGTATTAAGGCGCTCTGGAAACACCATATATTTT. Translation: CSVVLRRSGNTIYF. The chain is built from TRBV29-1 and TRBJ1-3; no firm D call. V shed 4 bases and J shed 0 bases, with 10 bases lying between them. Germline V CDR1 and CDR2: SQVTM, ANQGSEA. This CDR3 spans 14 amino acids.

In nucleotides, the CDR3 is TGTGCCAGCAGCCCGGCGGGGCCAGGGGAGTTCTTC. Translation: CASSPAGPGEFF. The chain uses TRBV5-6 and TRBJ2-1, with D tentatively TRBD1 or TRBD2 (6 bases each). CDR1 is SGHDT, CDR2 YYEEEE, per germline. The V end was cut by 4 bases, the J end by 14 bases, with 16 bases between. The CDR3 consists of 12 residues.

V gene TRBV19 combines with J gene TRBJ1-5, with D maybe TRBD1 (5 bases). V was cut by 7 bases and J by 0 bases, with 19 bases left in between. Germline assignment: CDR1 LNHDA and CDR2 SQIVND (reference sequence). The CDR3 runs 17 residues. The CDR3 protein is CASKGGTYGSSNQPQHF. For the CDR3, the DNA is TGTGCCAGTAAAGGCGGGACGTATGGTTCTAGCAATCAGCCCCAGCATTTT.

V is TRBV20-1 and J is TRBJ2-3; no firm D call. This CDR3 contains 11 residues. Germline V gives CDR1 DFQATT, CDR2 SNEGSKA (reference sequence). Trimming cost V 7 bases and J 1 base, with 6 bases left between them. The CDR3 DNA is TGCAGTGAAGCTGGCACAGATACGCAGTATTTT. It encodes CSEAGTDTQYF.

There are a few counts of this clone. The chain couples TRBV5-1 to TRBJ2-1; 7 nucleotides agree with TRBD2. V trimming: 3 bases; J trimming: 7 bases; junction bases outside the gene matches: 10. This CDR3 has 15 amino acids. CDR1 is SGHRS, CDR2 YFSETQ, per germline. This CDR3 reads CASSYGLVGENEQFF. The CDR3 DNA sequence: TGCGCCAGCAGCTACGGACTAGTGGGGGAGAATGAGCAGTTCTTC.

In its sample, this clone was seen a few times. The chain couples TRBV19 to TRBJ2-3; TRBD1 might be the D (5 bases). The germline V gene encodes CDR1 LNHDA and CDR2 SQIVND (reference sequence). Trimming pared 6 bases from V and 4 bases from J, leaving 17 bases between. This CDR3 has 15 residues. CDR3 residues: CASRHLRAGPDTQYF. The CDR3 DNA sequence: TGTGCCAGTAGACACCTTCGGGCAGGGCCAGATACGCAGTATTTT.

With respect to this clone: A clone one base away is much larger, so this may be a read error. Other nucleotide sequences from this sample produce the same CDR3. The V and J genes are TRBV6-5 and TRBJ1-1; D uncertain. The V gene's germline CDR1 is MNHEY and CDR2 SVGAGI. The CDR3 covers 15 residues. DNA of the CDR3: TGTGCCAGCAGTTACTTTCGAAGTATGAATACTGAAGCTTTCTTT. Amino acid sequence: CASSYFRSMNTEAFF.

V is TRBV18 and J is TRBJ2-4; 9 nucleotides line up with TRBD1. V trimming: 2 bases; J trimming: 6 bases; junction bases outside the gene matches: 14. The CDR3 sequence is 18 residues long. CDR1 and CDR2 (germline): KGHSH, LQKENI. The CDR3 here is CASSPINRDRAAGNIQYF. CDR3 bases: TGTGCCAGCTCACCAATAAATCGGGACAGGGCTGCGGGAAACATTCAGTACTTC.

This clone was found a few times. The V gene is TRBV6-5, the J gene TRBJ1-6, with no clear D. In germline, CDR1 is MNHEY, CDR2 SVGAGI. The CDR3 runs to 12 residues. V lost 0 bases, J lost 12 bases, and 6 bases lay in between. The CDR3 nucleotides are TGTGCCAGCAGTTACTCTCGTGGACCCCTCCACTTT. It yields the protein CASSYSRGPLHF.

This chain uses TRBV6-6 with TRBJ1-6; 10 nucleotides match TRBD1. Trimming took 2 bases from V and 8 from J; bases not matched to a gene: 6. The CDR3 is 16 residues long. The V gene's germline CDR1 is MNHNY and CDR2 SVGAGI (reference sequence). Here the CDR3 DNA reads TGTGCCAGCAGTTACCCGAGGGACAGGGGACATTCACCCCTCCACTTT. Translated, it gives CASSYPRDRGHSPLHF.

This chain joins TRBV6-6 and TRBJ2-5; 7 bases line up with TRBD1. V trimming: 11 bases; J trimming: 4 bases; junction bases outside the gene matches: 10. The CDR3 loop spans 13 amino acids. Germline values: CDR1 MNHNY, CDR2 SVGAGI (reference sequence). As DNA, the CDR3 is TGTGCCGGAAAAGACAGGGACCTAGAGACCCAGTACTTC. Amino acid sequence: CAGKDRDLETQYF.